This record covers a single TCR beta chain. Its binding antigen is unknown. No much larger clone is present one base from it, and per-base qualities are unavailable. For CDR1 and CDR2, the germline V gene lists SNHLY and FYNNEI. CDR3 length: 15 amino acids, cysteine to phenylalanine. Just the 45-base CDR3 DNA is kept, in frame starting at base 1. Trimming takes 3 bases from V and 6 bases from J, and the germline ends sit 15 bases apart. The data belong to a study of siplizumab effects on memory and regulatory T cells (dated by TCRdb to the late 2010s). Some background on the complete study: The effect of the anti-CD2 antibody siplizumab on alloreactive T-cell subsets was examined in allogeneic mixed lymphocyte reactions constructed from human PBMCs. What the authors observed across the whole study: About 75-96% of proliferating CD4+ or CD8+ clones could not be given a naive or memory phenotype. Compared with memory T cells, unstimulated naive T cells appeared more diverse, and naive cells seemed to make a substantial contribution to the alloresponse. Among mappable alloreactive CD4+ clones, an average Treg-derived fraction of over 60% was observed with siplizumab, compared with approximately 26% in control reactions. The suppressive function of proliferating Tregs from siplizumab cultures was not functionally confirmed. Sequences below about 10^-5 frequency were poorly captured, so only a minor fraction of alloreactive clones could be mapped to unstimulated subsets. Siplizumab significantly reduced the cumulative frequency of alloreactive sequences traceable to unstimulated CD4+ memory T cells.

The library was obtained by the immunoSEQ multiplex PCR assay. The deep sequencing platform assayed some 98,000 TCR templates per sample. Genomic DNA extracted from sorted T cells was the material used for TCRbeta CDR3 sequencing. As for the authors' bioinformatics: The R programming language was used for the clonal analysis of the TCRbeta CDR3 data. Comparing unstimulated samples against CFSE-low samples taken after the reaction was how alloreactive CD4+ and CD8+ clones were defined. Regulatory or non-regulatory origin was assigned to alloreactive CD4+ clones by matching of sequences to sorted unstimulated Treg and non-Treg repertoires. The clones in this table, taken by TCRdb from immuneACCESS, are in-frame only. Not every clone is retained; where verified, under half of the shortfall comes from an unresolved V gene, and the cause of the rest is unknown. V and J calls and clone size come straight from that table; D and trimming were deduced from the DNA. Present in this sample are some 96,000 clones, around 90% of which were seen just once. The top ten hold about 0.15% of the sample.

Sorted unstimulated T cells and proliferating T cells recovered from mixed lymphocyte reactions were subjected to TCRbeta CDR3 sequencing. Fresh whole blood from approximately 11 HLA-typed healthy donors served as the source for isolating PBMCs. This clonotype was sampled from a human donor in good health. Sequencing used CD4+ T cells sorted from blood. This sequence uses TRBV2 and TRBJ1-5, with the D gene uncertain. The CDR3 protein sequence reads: CASSEWAGGSQPQHF. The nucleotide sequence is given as TGTGCCAGCAGTGAGTGGGCGGGTGGTAGTCAGCCCCAGCATTTT.